The 8 T cell receptor beta chains in this list originate from one sample, sequenced in a study of CD8 T cells in ankylosing spondylitis. MiXCR, applied by TCRdb to the 5' RACE reads, yields one record per CDR3 protein. Of tens of thousands of distinct CDR3 sequences in the sample, 25% to 35% were seen once. Sequences were obtained from blood, either unsorted or a sorted T cell fraction (not recorded which). All receptors come from a male donor with ankylosing spondylitis or in good health (not recorded which).

V and J are TRBV20-1 and TRBJ2-1, with D perhaps matching TRBD1 (6 bases). Between the trimmed V and J ends, which lost 5 bases and 8 bases, there was a span of 16 bases. The CDR3 has 13 residues. CDR1 is DFQATT and CDR2 is SNEGSKA in the germline V gene (reference sequence). The CDR3 is CSAAGQLRYEQFF. For the CDR3, the DNA is TGCAGTGCTGCCGGACAGCTTCGGTATGAGCAGTTCTTC.

This rearrangement joins TRBV9 to TRBJ2-3, with D unresolved. Germline V gene data show CDR1 as SGDLS and CDR2 as YYNGEE. This CDR3 has 14 residues. Trimming left V 6 bases short and J 2 bases short, with 13 bases between. The DNA of the CDR3 is TGTGCCAGCAAAGAAGCCCCTGACACAGATACGCAGTATTTT. Protein: CASKEAPDTDTQYF.

This clonotype was observed a few times. The V gene is TRBV20-1, the J gene TRBJ2-5; D gene uncertain. The ends were cut back, 5 bases at V and 4 bases at J, with 14 bases in the middle. The CDR3 loop spans 13 amino acids. The germline V gene encodes CDR1 DFQATT and CDR2 SNEGSKA (reference sequence). The CDR3 region has the DNA TGCAGTGCTTCCTCGGCCTGGGGAGAGACCCAGTACTTC. Its translation is CSASSAWGETQYF.

The rearrangement joins TRBV3-1 to TRBJ1-5, with a weak D call TRBD1 (6 bases). Germline V lookup: CDR1 LGHDT, CDR2 YNNKEL (reference sequence). V was pared by 4 bases and J by 4 bases, with 8 bases between. The CDR3 has 13 residues. The CDR3 DNA reads TGTGCCAGCAGCCGGCAGGGGAATCAGCCCCAGCATTTT. It is translated as CASSRQGNQPQHF. Looking up the rest from reference TRBV3-1 and TRBJ1-5 gives the full variable domain: DTAVSQTPKYLVTQMGNDKSIKCEQNLGHDTMYWYKQDSKKFLKIMFSYNNKELIINETVPNRFSPKSPDKAHLNLHINSLELGDSAVYFCASSRQGNQPQHFGDGTRLSIL.

This clonotype was seen more than once but under ten times. The chain joins TRBV6-1 to TRBJ1-2; D is ambiguous. Trimming cost V 7 bases and J 4 bases, with 13 bases left between them. Germline CDR1 MNHNS, CDR2 SASEGT. The CDR3 totals 13 residues. CDR3 sequence (DNA): TGTGCCAGCACCCTGACCGAACTCTATGGCTACACCTTC. It yields the protein CASTLTELYGYTF.

This clonotype was seen at least ten times. The J gene is TRBJ1-5, the V gene TRBV20-1; no reliable D call. The CDR3 spans 12 residues. Between the trimmed V and J ends, which lost 1 base and 5 bases, there was a span of 6 bases. Germline V lookup: CDR1 DFQATT, CDR2 SNEGSKA (reference sequence). CDR3 region: CSARAGYQPQHF. CDR3 nucleotides: TGCAGTGCTAGAGCGGGGTATCAGCCCCAGCATTTT.

This clonotype has just a few counts. The chain combines TRBV9 with TRBJ1-1; D might be TRBD1 (6 bases). The CDR3 spans 14 residues. Germline lookup yields CDR1 SGDLS and CDR2 YYNGEE. V was shortened by 4 bases and J by 2 bases, with 12 bases between the two germline ends. The CDR3 sequence is CASSLGQFNTEAFF. In DNA, the CDR3 is TGTGCCAGCAGCCTCGGACAGTTCAACACTGAAGCTTTCTTT.

The table lists this clonotype with a few counts. The chain uses TRBV20-1 and TRBJ2-1; D remains ambiguous. V dropped 6 bases and J dropped 4 bases, with 19 bases sitting between them. CDR1 is DFQATT and CDR2 is SNEGSKA in the germline V gene (reference sequence). The CDR3 spans 15 residues. DNA of the CDR3: TGCAGTGCCGTCCAAGGACGGATTCCTTACAATGAGCAGTTCTTC. Protein sequence: CSAVQGRIPYNEQFF.